This T cell receptor beta chain is from a study of graft-versus-host responses after intestinal transplantation. V gave up 5 bases and J gave up 3 bases, with 5 bases separating them. The CDR3 is 12 amino acids. Germline-derived CDR1 and CDR2 are SNHLY and FYNNEI. Using immunoSEQ multiplex PCR, the repertoire was profiled, and TCRdb retains in-frame clones only, with some absent. This sample has about 29,000 clones, with around 92% found just once. The TCR was taken from a human patient who received an intestinal transplant, so some T cells may come from the graft donor. This chain uses TRBV2 with TRBJ1-5; no clear D. The specimen comprised PBMCs, sampled approximately 66 days after intestinal transplant. The CDR3 coding sequence is TGTGCCAGCAGTATGTACAATCAGCCCCAGCATTTT. Its translation is CASSMYNQPQHF.